This T cell receptor beta chain comes out of a study of blood T cell repertoires in COVID-19. Study-wide context: The study drew acute and convalescent COVID-19 samples from the United States, Italy and Spain. T cells, B-cell-depleted T cells, or PBMCs supplied cDNA or gDNA.

The repertoire was sequenced with immunoSEQ multiplex PCR; TCRdb's copy has only in-frame clones and lacks some. This sample has approximately 250,000 clones, with approximately 80% found just once. Trimming removed 5 bases from V and 1 base from J, with 11 bases in between. This CDR3 has 14 amino acids. Looked up from germline, CDR1 is MNHEY and CDR2 is SMNVEV (reference sequence). The sample holds one count of this clone. This chain links TRBV27 with TRBJ1-1, with unresolved D. Material: peripheral blood. This receptor was identified in a human donor in a cohort sampled during active COVID-19. The CDR3 spells CASSPRLENTEAFF. The CDR3 DNA is TGTGCCAGCAGTCCCAGACTAGAGAACACTGAAGCTTTCTTT.